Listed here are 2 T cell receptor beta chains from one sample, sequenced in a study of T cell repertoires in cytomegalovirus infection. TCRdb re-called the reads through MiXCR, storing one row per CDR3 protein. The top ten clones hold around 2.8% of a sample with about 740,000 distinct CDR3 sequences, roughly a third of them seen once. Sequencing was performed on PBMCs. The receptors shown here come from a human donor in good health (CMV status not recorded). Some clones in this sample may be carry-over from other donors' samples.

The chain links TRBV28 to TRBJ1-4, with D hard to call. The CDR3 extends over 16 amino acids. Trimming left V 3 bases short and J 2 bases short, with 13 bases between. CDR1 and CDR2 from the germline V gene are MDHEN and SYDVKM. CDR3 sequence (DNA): TGTGCCAGCAGTTTGTTGGAATTCGGGACTAATGAAAAACTGTTTTTT. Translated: CASSLLEFGTNEKLFF.

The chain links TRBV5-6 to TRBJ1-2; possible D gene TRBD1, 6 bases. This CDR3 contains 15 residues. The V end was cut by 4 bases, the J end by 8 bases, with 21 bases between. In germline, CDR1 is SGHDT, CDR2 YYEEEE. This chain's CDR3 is CASSLFRQGGEGYTF. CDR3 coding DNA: TGTGCCAGCAGCCTGTTTCGCCAAGGGGGAGAGGGCTACACCTTC.